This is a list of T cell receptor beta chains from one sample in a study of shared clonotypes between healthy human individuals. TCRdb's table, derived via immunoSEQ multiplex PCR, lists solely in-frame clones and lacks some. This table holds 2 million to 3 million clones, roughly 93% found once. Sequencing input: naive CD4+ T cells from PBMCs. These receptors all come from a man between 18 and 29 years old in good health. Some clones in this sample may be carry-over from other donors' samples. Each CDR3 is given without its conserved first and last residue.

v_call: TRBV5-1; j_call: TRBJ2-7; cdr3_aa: ASGQGSSSYEQY
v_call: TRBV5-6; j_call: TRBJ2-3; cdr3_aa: ASSNSGASGDTQY
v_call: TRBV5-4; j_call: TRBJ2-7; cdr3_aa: ASSSDSGRRYEQY
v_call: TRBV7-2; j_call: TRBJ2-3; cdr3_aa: ASSLQTTDTQY
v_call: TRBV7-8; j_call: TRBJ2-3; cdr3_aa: ASSLAGTNPTDTQY
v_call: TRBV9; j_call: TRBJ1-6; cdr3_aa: ASSVGPDRSYNSPLH
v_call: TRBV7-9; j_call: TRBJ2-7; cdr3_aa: ASSRDRGQGGSYEQY
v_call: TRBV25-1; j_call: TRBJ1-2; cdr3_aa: ASSYTQGGVRGYT
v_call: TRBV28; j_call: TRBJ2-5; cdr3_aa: ASRPTLTSGRETQY
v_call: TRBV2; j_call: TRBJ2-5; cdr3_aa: AGRWFDRQGGETQY
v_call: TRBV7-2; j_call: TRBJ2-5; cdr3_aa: ASSSYQETQY
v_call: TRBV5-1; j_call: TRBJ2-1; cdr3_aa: ASTPARGGTSNEQF
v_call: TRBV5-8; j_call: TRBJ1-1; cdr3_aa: ASSLPGRTAINTEAF
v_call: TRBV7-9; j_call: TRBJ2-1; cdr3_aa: ASSTLTGHSQQF
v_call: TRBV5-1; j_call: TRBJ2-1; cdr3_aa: ASSPGRDRVYNEQI
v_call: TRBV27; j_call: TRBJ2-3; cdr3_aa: ASSHPGTDFSTDTQY
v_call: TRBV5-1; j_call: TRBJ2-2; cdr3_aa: ASAGTGELF
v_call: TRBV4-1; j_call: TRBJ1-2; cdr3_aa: ASSQDGGMYGYT
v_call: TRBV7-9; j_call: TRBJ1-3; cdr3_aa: ASSLALPGRGRSGNTIY
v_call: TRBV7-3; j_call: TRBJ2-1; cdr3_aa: ASSITGGSYNEQF
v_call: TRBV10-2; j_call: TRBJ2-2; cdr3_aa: ASKRDTLRGGELF
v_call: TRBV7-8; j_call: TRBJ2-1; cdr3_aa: ASSFTGLAGFEQF
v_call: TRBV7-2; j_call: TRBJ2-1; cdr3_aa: ASSLLQGTSGRHEQF
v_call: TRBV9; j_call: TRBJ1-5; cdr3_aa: ASSVGGLNQPQH
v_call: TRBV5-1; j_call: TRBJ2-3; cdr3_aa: ASSLGGTDTQY